Below, 29 T cell receptor beta chains from the same sample are listed, as sequenced in a study of spatial heterogeneity in lung cancer. TCRdb re-called the 5' RACE reads with MiXCR, one entry per CDR3 protein. The table records about 20,000 distinct CDR3 sequences, over 15% of them present only once. Time point in this sample: sample taken at primary tumor resection. Unsorted whole RNA of tumor, nontumor lung or frozen PBMC was sequenced. Sequencing used PBMCs, obtained at surgery. The receptors stem from a male donor with early-stage non-small cell lung cancer.

The rearrangement joins TRBV6-5 to TRBJ1-1, with D possibly being TRBD1 (6 bases). CDR1 MNHEY and CDR2 SVGAGI come from the germline V gene. Deletions cut 0 bases from V and 0 bases from J, with 14 bases between. This CDR3 has 17 amino acids. For the CDR3, the DNA is TGTGCCAGCAGTTACTCAGGAGGGGGGTTCATGAACACTGAAGCTTTCTTT. It yields the protein CASSYSGGGFMNTEAFF.

This clonotype turned up a few times. The chain is built from TRBV19 and TRBJ1-2, with D perhaps matching TRBD1 (6 bases). Trimming took 4 bases from V and 3 from J, leaving 15 bases between them. CDR1 LNHDA and CDR2 SQIVND come from the germline V gene (reference sequence). The CDR3 sequence is 15 residues long. Here the CDR3 DNA reads TGTGCCAGTAGTAACAGGGAGCTATCGGACTATGGCTACACCTTC. Translated, it gives CASSNRELSDYGYTF.

The chain carries TRBV24-1 and TRBJ2-1; 10 bases are shared with TRBD1. CDR3 length equals 15 residues. Germline loops: CDR1 KGHDR, CDR2 SFDVKD. J lost 5 bases, V lost 3 bases, and 3 bases had no gene match. The DNA for the CDR3 is TGTGCCACCAGTGATCCGGGACAGGGGAACAATGAGCAGTTCTTC. Translating gives CATSDPGQGNNEQFF.

As concerns this clonotype: A much more abundant neighbour one base away suggests this may be a read error. CDR3 amino acids: CAWNQGYGINYGYTF. The CDR3 DNA follows: TGTGCCTGGAATCAAGGGTACGGGATCAACTATGGCTACACCTTC. The chain recombines TRBV30 with TRBJ1-2, with unresolved D. The CDR3 has 15 residues. The V gene's germline CDR1 is GTSNPN and CDR2 SVGIG (reference sequence). The germline V and J ends were trimmed by 4 bases and 2 bases, with 17 bases remaining between them.

CDR3 nucleotides: TGTGCCAGCAGTGAATATCGAGCGGGGGGGCTCACAGATACGCAGTATTTT. It translates to CASSEYRAGGLTDTQYF. The chain recombines TRBV25-1 with TRBJ2-3; 10 bases line up with TRBD2. Looked up from germline, CDR1 is MGHDK and CDR2 is SYGVNS. J was trimmed by 2 bases and V by 0 bases; bases with no gene match: 5. The CDR3 runs 17 residues.

The CDR3 spells CAISDGGAKNIQYF. The CDR3 nucleotides read TGTGCCATCAGTGATGGGGGGGCCAAAAACATTCAGTACTTC. The chain combines TRBV10-3 with TRBJ2-4, with D possibly TRBD2 on 6 matching bases. The V and J ends lost 3 bases and 1 base respectively, with 7 bases between them. CDR1 is ENHRY, CDR2 SYGVKD, per germline. This CDR3 has 14 residues.

The rearrangement links TRBV20-1 to TRBJ2-5; 10 bases align to TRBD2. Germline CDR1 reads DFQATT; CDR2 reads SNEGSKA (reference sequence). With 0 bases clipped from V and 4 bases from J, the junction kept 2 bases outside the gene matches. The CDR3 contains 14 residues. CDR3 nucleotide sequence: TGCAGTGCTAGAGACCCTAGCGGGGGAGAGACCCAGTACTTC. Amino acid sequence: CSARDPSGGETQYF.

In its sample, this clonotype was seen a few times. The chain couples TRBV5-6 to TRBJ2-7; D gene uncertain. CDR1 and CDR2 from the germline V gene are SGHDT and YYEEEE. The CDR3 is 12 amino acids. V gave up 2 bases and J gave up 4 bases, with 7 bases separating them. The CDR3 sequence: CASSFSMYEQYF. The CDR3, as DNA: TGTGCCAGCAGCTTCAGTATGTACGAGCAGTACTTC.

The chain carries TRBV12-5 and TRBJ2-7; D gene unclear. V dropped 4 bases and J dropped 5 bases, with 9 bases sitting between them. The germline gives CDR1 LGHNT, CDR2 FRNRAP. This CDR3 is built from 12 residues. The CDR3 DNA reads as TGTGCTAGTGGTTCGGTGACCCACGAGCAGTACTTC. Translating it yields CASGSVTHEQYF.

This clonotype was counted at least ten times. CDR3 sequence (DNA): TGTGCCAGCAGCGTAGGGACCAACCAAGAGACCCAGTACTTC. This codes for CASSVGTNQETQYF. The rearrangement uses TRBV9 and TRBJ2-5; the D is unclear. The CDR3 covers 14 residues. From germline, CDR1 is SGDLS and CDR2 YYNGEE. V dropped 0 bases and J dropped 0 bases, with 6 bases sitting between them.

This clonotype was detected ten times or more. The V and J genes are TRBV5-6 and TRBJ2-3; D might be TRBD1 (6 bases). This CDR3 is built from 17 residues. Trimming removed 0 bases from V and 3 bases from J, with 17 bases in between. Germline V gives CDR1 SGHDT, CDR2 YYEEEE. CDR3 nucleotide sequence: TGTGCCAGCAGCTTGGACACAGGGAATACTTTAACAGATACGCAGTATTTT. This translates into CASSLDTGNTLTDTQYF. Variable domain in full (rest from reference TRBV5-6 and TRBJ2-3): DAGVTQSPTHLIKTRGQQVTLRCSPKSGHDTVSWYQQALGQGPQFIFQYYEEEERQRGNFPDRFSGHQFPNYSSELNVNALLLGDSALYLCASSLDTGNTLTDTQYFGPGTRLTVL.

This clonotype was observed a single time. This may be a read error: a much more frequent sequence differs by one nucleotide. J is TRBJ2-1 and V is TRBV7-2; D uncertain. Germline V gives CDR1 SGHTA, CDR2 FQGNSA. The CDR3 covers 15 residues. The CDR3: CASSLEAQPNNGQFF. The CDR3 DNA reads TGTGCCAGCAGCTTAGAGGCGCAACCAAACAATGGGCAGTTCTTC.

This clonotype was recorded at least ten times. The gene calls are TRBV6-6 and TRBJ1-1; possibly TRBD1 for D (5 bases). The germline CDR1 and CDR2 sequences are MNHNY and SVGAGI (reference sequence). Deletions cut 6 bases from V and 6 bases from J, with 8 bases between. CDR3 size: 11 residues. The CDR3 nucleotides read TGTGCCAGCAGCGGGACCTCTGAAGCTTTCTTT. Amino acid sequence: CASSGTSEAFF.

This clonotype has only a few counts. No DNA is shown, since the ends of the CDR3 on it are uncertain; the CDR3 is the one TCRdb lists. The chain employs TRBV20-1 and TRBJ2-5; TRBD1 was called by the table and not checked on the DNA. From germline, CDR1 is DFQATT and CDR2 SNEGSKA (reference sequence). The CDR3 sequence runs 16 residues, both termini included. CDR3 amino acids: CSVPPRGGSGIETQYF.

This clonotype occurred many times. This chain's CDR3 is CASSGAWVGVGTGELFF. In nucleotides, the CDR3 is TGCGCCAGCAGTGGAGCCTGGGTGGGGGTAGGCACCGGGGAGCTGTTTTTT. The gene calls are TRBV10-1 and TRBJ2-2; D is perhaps TRBD1 or TRBD2 (5 bases each). The V end was cut by 4 bases, the J end by 4 bases, with 19 bases between. Germline V CDR1 and CDR2: WNHNN, SYGVQD (reference sequence). The CDR3 totals 17 residues.

This clonotype was seen more than once but under ten times. V usage is TRBV15 and J usage is TRBJ1-5, with D maybe TRBD1 (6 bases). The CDR3 has 17 amino acids. The V end was cut by 3 bases, the J end by 0 bases, with 15 bases between. The germline V gene encodes CDR1 LNHNV and CDR2 YYDKDF (reference sequence). The CDR3 DNA sequence: TGTGCCACCAGCAGGGGGGGCGGAACGGGTAGCAATCAGCCCCAGCATTTT. It is translated as CATSRGGGTGSNQPQHF.

The table lists this clonotype with many counts. The genes are TRBV3-1 and TRBJ1-2; D perhaps matches TRBD1 (5 bases). The CDR3 loop spans 15 amino acids. Germline V gene lookup returns CDR1 LGHDT and CDR2 YNNKEL (reference sequence). V was clipped by 5 bases and J by 5 bases, with 18 bases between them. The CDR3 nucleotides read TGTGCCAGCAGCGACGACCAGGGAAGATCGTATGGCTACACCTTC. It encodes CASSDDQGRSYGYTF. Full variable domain (remainder filled in from reference TRBV3-1 and TRBJ1-2): DTAVSQTPKYLVTQMGNDKSIKCEQNLGHDTMYWYKQDSKKFLKIMFSYNNKELIINETVPNRFSPKSPDKAHLNLHINSLELGDSAVYFCASSDDQGRSYGYTFGSGTRLTVV.

V usage is TRBV6-1 and J usage is TRBJ2-7; 10 nucleotides agree with TRBD1. The V segment lost 6 bases and the J segment 2 bases; nucleotides outside the gene matches: 16. The CDR3 runs to 18 residues. The germline V gene has CDR1 MNHNS and CDR2 SASEGT. The CDR3 nucleotides read TGTGCCAGCAGCCAAAGAAAGTCCGGGACAGGGGTCCCCTACGAGCAGTACTTC. Amino acid sequence: CASSQRKSGTGVPYEQYF.

This clonotype rates as medium-sized. The chain recombines TRBV5-1 with TRBJ2-1; D is possibly TRBD1 (6 bases). V dropped 0 bases and J dropped 2 bases, with 9 bases sitting between them. The CDR3 consists of 15 residues. Germline values: CDR1 SGHRS, CDR2 YFSETQ. DNA of the CDR3: TGCGCCAGCAGCTTGGGTGGACAGACCTACAATGAGCAGTTCTTC. It encodes CASSLGGQTYNEQFF.

V usage is TRBV19 and J usage is TRBJ1-2, with TRBD1 as a possible D gene (5 bases). V lost 3 bases, J lost 3 bases, and 8 bases lay in between. This CDR3 region has 13 residues. Germline-derived CDR1 and CDR2 are LNHDA and SQIVND (reference sequence). CDR3 sequence reads: CASSMAGYYGYTF. In nucleotides, the CDR3 is TGTGCCAGTAGTATGGCAGGGTACTATGGCTACACCTTC.

The CDR3 here is CSVVPEPNTGELFF. The CDR3 nucleotides are TGCAGCGTTGTACCCGAGCCGAACACCGGGGAGCTGTTTTTT. This chain uses TRBV29-1 with TRBJ2-2; D gene unclear. Germline V gene sequence: CDR1 SQVTM, CDR2 ANQGSEA. The CDR3 covers 14 residues. V dropped 4 bases and J dropped 0 bases, with 9 bases sitting between them.

This clonotype was seen at least ten times. This sequence joins TRBV27 and TRBJ2-1; the match to TRBD1 covers 7 bases. Per the germline V gene, CDR1 is MNHEY and CDR2 is SMNVEV (reference sequence). This CDR3 is 15 amino acids long. J lost 4 bases, V lost 6 bases, and 9 bases had no gene match. CDR3 in amino acids: CASRAGQEFYNEQFF. The CDR3 coding sequence is TGTGCCAGCAGGGCCGGACAGGAGTTTTACAATGAGCAGTTCTTC.

This clonotype appeared a few times. One end of the junction fails to match germline, which may point to a read error. This rearrangement joins TRBV12-3 or TRBV12-4 to TRBJ2-3; D may correspond to TRBD1 or TRBD2 (5 bases each). The CDR3 has 11 amino acids. In nucleotides, the CDR3 is TGTGCCAGCAGAAACCCAACCGGGGCGACCTTT. Translated: CASRNPTGATF.

Of note for this clonotype: A read error may explain this, as a much larger clone is one base away. The conserved phenylalanine or tryptophan normally closing the CDR3 is absent here, so this likely arose from a read error. The gene calls are TRBV2 and TRBJ1-2; TRBD1 aligns across 10 bases. CDR1 is SNHLY, CDR2 FYNNEI, per germline. The J segment lost 4 bases and the V segment lost 5 bases, leaving 13 bases of the junction unmatched. The CDR3 runs 17 residues. For the CDR3, the DNA is TGTGCCAGCAGTAAAAATCCGTGGGGGACAGGGGCCTATGGCTACACCCTC. Its translation is CASSKNPWGTGAYGYTL.

This clonotype has a handful of counts. This rearrangement joins TRBV7-3 to TRBJ1-6; D unresolved. Germline V gives CDR1 SGHTA, CDR2 FQGTGA. The length of the CDR3 is 13 residues. Between the trimmed V and J ends, which lost 5 bases and 7 bases, there was a span of 9 bases. CDR3: CASSPTLNSPLHF. In nucleotides, the CDR3 is TGTGCCAGCAGCCCAACGCTAAATTCACCCCTCCACTTT. Drawing the rest from reference TRBV7-3 and TRBJ1-6, the complete variable domain is GAGVSQTPSNKVTEKGKYVELRCDPISGHTALYWYRQSLGQGPEFLIYFQGTGAADDSGLPNDRFFAVRPEGSVSTLKIQRTERGDSAVYLCASSPTLNSPLHFGNGTRLTVT.

This clonotype was seen more than once but under ten times. The chain links TRBV20-1 to TRBJ2-1; 9 bases are shared with TRBD2. The ends lost 1 base at V and 4 bases at J; junction bases unmatched: 5. CDR1 is DFQATT and CDR2 is SNEGSKA in the germline V gene (reference sequence). The CDR3 covers 15 residues. The chain's CDR3 is CSARVLAGSYNEQFF. The CDR3 DNA follows: TGCAGTGCTAGAGTGCTAGCGGGGTCTTACAATGAGCAGTTCTTC.

This clonotype counts as medium-sized. The J gene is TRBJ1-2, the V gene TRBV12-3 or TRBV12-4; a possible D gene is TRBD1 (6 bases). This CDR3 has 15 residues. V was pared by 5 bases and J by 7 bases, with 20 bases between. The CDR3 loop is CASSPTGPEWGGYTF. In DNA form, the CDR3 reads TGTGCCAGCAGTCCAACAGGGCCTGAATGGGGTGGCTACACCTTC.

The J gene is TRBJ1-1, the V gene TRBV11-3; D is possibly TRBD1 (5 bases). Between the trimmed V and J ends, which lost 6 bases and 8 bases, there was a span of 10 bases. The germline CDR1 and CDR2 sequences are SGHNT and YENEEA. This CDR3 comprises 11 residues. The chain's CDR3 is CASSNGGEAFF. In nucleotides, the CDR3 is TGTGCCAGCAGTAATGGGGGAGAAGCTTTCTTT.

This clonotype has a count of ten or more. The chain uses TRBV19 and TRBJ1-2; D might be TRBD1 (5 bases). V was clipped by 10 bases and J by 3 bases, with 15 bases between them. The CDR3 extends over 13 amino acids. Germline V lookup: CDR1 LNHDA, CDR2 SQIVND (reference sequence). The CDR3 nucleotides read TGTGCCACCGTCGGGACGTACGACTATGGCTACACCTTC. Protein: CATVGTYDYGYTF.